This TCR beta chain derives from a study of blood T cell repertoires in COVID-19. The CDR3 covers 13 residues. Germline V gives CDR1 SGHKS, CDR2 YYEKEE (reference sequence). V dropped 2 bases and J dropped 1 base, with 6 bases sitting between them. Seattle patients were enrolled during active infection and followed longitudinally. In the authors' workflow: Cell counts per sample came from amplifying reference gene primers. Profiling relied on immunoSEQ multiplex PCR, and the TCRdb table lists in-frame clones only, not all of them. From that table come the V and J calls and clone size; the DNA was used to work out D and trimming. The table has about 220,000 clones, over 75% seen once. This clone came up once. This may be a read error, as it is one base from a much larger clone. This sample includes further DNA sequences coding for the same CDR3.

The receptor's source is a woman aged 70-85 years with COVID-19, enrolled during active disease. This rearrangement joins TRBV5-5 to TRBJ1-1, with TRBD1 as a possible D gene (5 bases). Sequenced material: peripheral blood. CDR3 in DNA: TGTGCCAGCAGCTTTGACAGGAACACTGAAGCTTTCTTT. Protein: CASSFDRNTEAFF.